This T cell receptor (beta chain) was documented in a study of vaccination effects on CD4 cells after COVID-19. Viral peptide pools were used in the ViraFEST assay to expand antigen-specific CD4+ T cells, and sequencing came afterward. Culture proceeded for 10 days, and CD4+ T cells were then isolated. Vaccine recipients lacked prior SARS-CoV-2 infection and had negative nucleocapsid antibodies. Each culture well received roughly 1.9 million PBMC. These cells were then cultured in IMDM with 7.5 to 10 IU/ml IL-2 and 10 ug/ml peptides. Fresh IL-2-containing medium replaced half the medium on days 3 and 7. A word on this clone: Its antigen is unknown.

Measured with immunoSEQ multiplex PCR; TCRdb has only the in-frame clones, and not every one. The sample lists about 54,000 clones; roughly 80% were seen once. Trimming took off 8 bases at V and 2 bases at J, with 12 bases between the two ends. Looked up from germline, CDR1 is LNHDA and CDR2 is SQIVND (reference sequence). This CDR3 comprises 13 residues. Sequencing was performed on CD4+ T cells from PBMCs cultured with HCoV-229E spike peptides, taken before COVID-19 vaccination. The rearrangement links TRBV19 to TRBJ1-2, with D tentatively TRBD1 (5 bases). This TCR came from a human donor who received a COVID-19 vaccine. CDR3 bases: TGTGCCAGTGCTTCAGGGTACAACTATGGCTACACCTTC. Translating gives CASASGYNYGYTF.